This passage covers 21 T cell receptor beta chains from one sample sequenced in a study of T-cell memory formation after mild COVID-19. TCRdb used MiXCR to reprocess the 5' RACE reads, holding one entry per CDR3 protein. Among around 200,000 distinct CDR3 sequences listed, around 18% were seen once. The sequenced sample was PBMCs or a T cell subset sorted from them (not recorded which). The receptor source for this set is a man between 18 and 35 years old who had mild COVID-19 (a few samples of this study predate the infection). Cell type and time point are not known.

The chain uses TRBV7-6 and TRBJ1-5; a weak D match, TRBD1 (6 bases). V gave up 5 bases and J gave up 0 bases, with 14 bases separating them. CDR1 and CDR2 from the germline V gene are SGHVS and FNYEAQ. CDR3 size: 16 residues. This chain's CDR3 is CASSPGQGSSNQPQHF. The CDR3 DNA reads TGTGCCAGCAGCCCAGGGCAGGGGTCTAGCAATCAGCCCCAGCATTTT.

This clonotype has a handful of counts. The genes are TRBV3-1 and TRBJ2-4; D possibly corresponds to TRBD2 (5 bases). Germline V lookup: CDR1 LGHDT, CDR2 YNNKEL (reference sequence). V was pared by 1 base and J by 0 bases, with 19 bases between. This CDR3 comprises 19 residues. The CDR3 spells CASSQVGEGWTRAKNIQYF. The CDR3 DNA reads as TGTGCCAGCAGCCAAGTAGGTGAGGGATGGACCCGAGCCAAAAACATTCAGTACTTC.

This clonotype came up a few times. This chain connects TRBV24-1 to TRBJ2-1; 9 nucleotides line up with TRBD1. J gave up 8 bases and V 4 bases, and 11 bases lay outside the gene matches. The CDR3 extends over 16 amino acids. Per germline, CDR1 KGHDR and CDR2 SFDVKD. The CDR3, as DNA: TGTGCCACCAGTGAGCCGGGACAGGGACGAATTGATGAGCAGTTCTTC. It codes for CATSEPGQGRIDEQFF.

This chain links TRBV24-1 with TRBJ2-3; D remains unclear. Germline-derived CDR1 and CDR2 are KGHDR and SFDVKD. This CDR3 is 13 amino acids long. V was trimmed by 11 bases and J by 0 bases, leaving 11 bases between them. DNA for the CDR3: TGTGCCATCAATGCAGATAGCACAGATACGCAGTATTTT. As protein: CAINADSTDTQYF.

The rearrangement links TRBV18 to TRBJ1-4; weak D call: TRBD1 (5 bases). V gave up 0 bases and J gave up 8 bases, with 13 bases separating them. Germline-derived CDR1 and CDR2 are KGHSH and LQKENI. CDR3 length equals 15 residues. CDR3 sequence: CASSPPGQFGEKLFF. For the CDR3, the DNA is TGTGCCAGCTCACCACCGGGGCAGTTTGGGGAAAAACTGTTTTTT.

The V gene is TRBV5-1, the J gene TRBJ1-1; TRBD1 might be the D (5 bases). Trimming left V 4 bases short and J 5 bases short, with 12 bases between. The germline CDR1 and CDR2 sequences are SGHRS and YFSETQ. The CDR3 is 13 amino acids. The CDR3 region is CASSMVEGTEAFF. CDR3 nucleotides: TGCGCCAGCAGCATGGTGGAGGGGACTGAAGCTTTCTTT.

This clonotype was observed a few times. This sequence joins TRBV18 and TRBJ2-1, with TRBD2 as a possible D gene (7 bases). CDR3 length: 12 residues. Trimming stripped 8 bases from V and 7 bases from J, with 12 bases between. Germline V gene data show CDR1 as KGHSH and CDR2 as LQKENI. CDR3 amino acids: CASGGGRNEQFF. In DNA form, the CDR3 reads TGTGCCAGCGGGGGGGGCCGGAATGAGCAGTTCTTC.

The chain uses TRBV4-1 and TRBJ1-2; the D gene is possibly TRBD1 (6 bases). Germline lookup yields CDR1 MGHRA and CDR2 YSYEKL. V was trimmed by 2 bases and J by 4 bases, leaving 17 bases between them. This CDR3 is 16 amino acids long. DNA of the CDR3: TGCGCCAGCAGCCAAAAATGGGACACCGGGGGCTATGGCTACACCTTC. Its translation is CASSQKWDTGGYGYTF.

The rearrangement joins TRBV9 to TRBJ1-3; D is uncertain. The CDR3 loop spans 13 amino acids. V shed 5 bases and J shed 4 bases, with 10 bases lying between them. The germline V gene has CDR1 SGDLS and CDR2 YYNGEE. CDR3 in amino acids: CASRGAVGNTIYF. CDR3 nucleotides: TGTGCCAGCAGAGGTGCCGTAGGAAACACCATATATTTT.

The gene calls are TRBV5-1 and TRBJ2-7, with TRBD2 matching 7 bases. The CDR3 has 14 amino acids. The trim removed 1 base at V and 3 bases at J, leaving 4 bases unmatched. Germline CDR1 and CDR2: SGHRS and YFSETQ. The chain's CDR3 is CASSLSGRVYEQYV. CDR3 in DNA: TGCGCCAGCAGCTTGTCAGGGAGGGTCTACGAGCAGTACGTC.

This clonotype was observed at least ten times. V is TRBV2 and J is TRBJ1-4; 7 bases map to TRBD1. The length of the CDR3 is 14 residues. The V gene end was trimmed by 8 bases and the J gene end by 8 bases; junction bases not matched to a gene: 11. Per germline, CDR1 SNHLY and CDR2 FYNNEI. The CDR3, as DNA: TGTGCCAGCGGCGCTGACAGGGTACGGGAAAAACTGTTTTTT. As protein: CASGADRVREKLFF.

This clonotype appeared a few times. The chain joins TRBV20-1 to TRBJ1-2; 7 nucleotides align to TRBD1. The CDR3 has 14 amino acids. CDR1 is DFQATT, CDR2 SNEGSKA, per germline (reference sequence). The V gene end was trimmed by 3 bases and the J gene end by 2 bases; junction bases not matched to a gene: 6. CDR3 in DNA: TGCAGTGCTAGCGTACAGGGGCCAAACTATGGCTACACCTTC. This translates into CSASVQGPNYGYTF.

J is TRBJ2-3 and V is TRBV29-1; D gene ambiguous. Germline V CDR1 and CDR2: SQVTM, ANQGSEA. The CDR3 has 13 amino acids. Trimming took off 4 bases at V and 2 bases at J, with 10 bases between the two ends. Here the CDR3 reads CSVVGRLTDTQYF. In DNA, the CDR3 is TGCAGCGTTGTGGGCAGGCTCACAGATACGCAGTATTTT.

This clonotype has only a few counts. The chain is built from TRBV11-2 and TRBJ2-2; 9 bases are shared with TRBD1. V shed 5 bases, J shed 0 bases, and the junction held 4 bases outside the gene matches. Germline CDR1 and CDR2: SGHAT and FQNNGV. The CDR3 totals 16 residues. The DNA of the CDR3 is TGTGCCAGCAGCGCCACAGGGGGCCCGAACACCGGGGAGCTGTTTTTT. This encodes CASSATGGPNTGELFF.

The chain links TRBV7-9 to TRBJ1-2; D may be TRBD1 (6 bases). The length of the CDR3 is 14 residues. V lost 1 base to trimming and J lost 6 bases, with 12 bases between them. Germline V CDR1 and CDR2: SEHNR, FQNEAQ (reference sequence). The CDR3 region is CASSLGGAPHGYTF. CDR3 in DNA: TGTGCCAGCAGCTTAGGGGGGGCGCCGCATGGCTACACCTTC.

This clonotype has ten or more counts. The chain uses TRBV15 and TRBJ1-2, with 9 nucleotides matching TRBD1. The length of the CDR3 is 17 residues. V gave up 0 bases and J gave up 1 base; unmatched junction bases: 6. Germline loops: CDR1 LNHNV, CDR2 YYDKDF (reference sequence). CDR3 DNA sequence: TGTGCCACCAGCAGAGATCTGGGACAGGGACTTAACTATGGCTACACCTTC. Protein product: CATSRDLGQGLNYGYTF.

The gene calls are TRBV7-3 and TRBJ1-2, with D hard to call. Germline V gene data show CDR1 as SGHTA and CDR2 as FQGTGA. Trimming removed 5 bases from V and 2 bases from J, with 15 bases in between. The CDR3 sequence is 15 residues long. The CDR3 sequence is CASSPAGGPNYGYTF. For the CDR3, the DNA is TGTGCCAGCAGCCCAGCGGGCGGACCCAACTATGGCTACACCTTC.

This clonotype was detected a few times. The chain uses TRBV7-2 and TRBJ1-2; D is undetermined. Germline V gives CDR1 SGHTA, CDR2 FQGNSA. The CDR3 has 13 amino acids. Between the trimmed V and J ends, which lost 3 bases and 6 bases, there was a span of 11 bases. The CDR3 nucleotides are TGTGCCAGCAGCTTCCTCTGGACGAATGGCTACACCTTC. This codes for CASSFLWTNGYTF.

This clonotype was detected ten times or more. The chain carries TRBV7-2 and TRBJ1-2; D possibly corresponds to TRBD1 (5 bases). This CDR3 contains 16 residues. Germline-derived CDR1 and CDR2 are SGHTA and FQGNSA. Trimming cost V 5 bases and J 3 bases, with 19 bases left between them. The CDR3 DNA reads TGTGCCAGCAGCCGTAGTTCAAAGCGGGGCGACTATGGCTACACCTTC. Its protein is CASSRSSKRGDYGYTF.

This clonotype was seen a handful of times. V usage is TRBV7-2 and J usage is TRBJ2-3, with TRBD1 matching over 9 bases. CDR3 size: 17 residues. Looked up from germline, CDR1 is SGHTA and CDR2 is FQGNSA. J lost 4 bases, V lost 4 bases, and 12 bases had no gene match. The CDR3 nucleotides read TGTGCCAGCAGCTCAGGACAGGGGAGGATGAGGTCAGATACGCAGTATTTT. Translated: CASSSGQGRMRSDTQYF.

This chain uses TRBV6-5 with TRBJ1-3; D is undetermined. Trimming stripped 8 bases from V and 8 bases from J, with 22 bases between. Germline-derived CDR1 and CDR2 are MNHEY and SVGAGI. The CDR3 is 15 residues long. The CDR3 here is CASSTPRAARDTIYF. The CDR3 DNA follows: TGTGCCAGCTCCACCCCGCGGGCAGCTAGGGACACCATATATTTT.